This record covers a single TCR beta chain. Its specificity is not known. This CDR3 is built from 14 residues. Germline V lookup: CDR1 LGHNA, CDR2 YNFKEQ. With 4 bases removed from V and 7 bases from J, the gap between germline ends came to 14 bases. Generated by immunoSEQ multiplex PCR, the TCRdb table keeps only in-frame clones and is missing some. This sample has roughly 2.1 million clones, with 85% to 95% found just once. The data belong to a study of shared clonotypes between healthy human individuals. Study overall: Researchers drew samples from a couple of women and a few men aged 18 to 49. Study-wide points: Large depth notwithstanding, sorted-subset sequencing proved incomplete by rarefaction.

Selected positively for CCR7 and CD45RO-negative, naive CD8 cells excluded terminally differentiated effector memory CD45RA+ cells. This receptor was obtained from a man between 18 and 35 years old in good health. Some clones in this sample may be carry-over from other donors' samples. The genes are TRBV4-2 and TRBJ1-5; D remains ambiguous. Sequences were obtained from naive CD8+ T cells from PBMCs. CDR3 sequence (DNA): TGTGCCAGCAGCCTCCCGACCGGGAGGCAGCCCCAGCATTTT. This translates into CASSLPTGRQPQHF.